The 29 T cell receptor beta chains below all came from one sample that was sequenced in a study of Ad26.COV2.S vaccination and SARS-CoV-2 variants. The data were produced by immunoSEQ multiplex PCR, yet TCRdb's version contains in-frame clones alone and is incomplete. The sample consists of about 350,000 clones, approximately 86% of them appearing once. The treatment denotes: some 20 received Ad26.COV2.S at low or high dose, single or two shots; several received placebo; per-sample allocation not given. Following the first vaccine or placebo injection, samples were taken on day 63. The specimen was peripheral blood, collected in a trial of Ad26.COV2.S vaccine versus placebo. These receptors came from a person aged 18-60 years who received the Ad26.COV2.S COVID-19 vaccine or a placebo.

V is TRBV12-2 and J is TRBJ1-2; TRBD1 was called by the table and not checked on the DNA. TRBV12-2 corresponds to a pseudogene. CDR3 length: 14 amino acids. CDR3 sequence (DNA): TGTGCAAGTCGCTGCGACAGGGTGAACTATGGCTACACCTTC. Residues: CASRCDRVNYGYTF.

CDR3 nucleotide sequence: TGTGCCAGCAGTGAGGGGGCGAATCAGCCCCAGCATTTT. It yields the protein CASSEGANQPQHF. The rearrangement joins TRBV2 to TRBJ1-5, with D tentatively TRBD1 (6 bases). The length of the CDR3 is 13 residues. V lost 3 bases and J 4 bases, leaving 7 bases between the germline ends. Germline V gene data show CDR1 as SNHLY and CDR2 as FYNNEI.

This chain joins TRBV5-5 and TRBJ2-5; TRBD2 matches 11 bases. The germline CDR1 and CDR2 sequences are SGHKS and YYEKEE (reference sequence). The CDR3 is 16 residues long. V shed 0 bases, J shed 5 bases, and the junction held 6 bases outside the gene matches. The CDR3 is CASSLELAGGRETQYF. The CDR3 DNA reads as TGTGCCAGCAGCTTGGAGCTAGCGGGGGGAAGGGAGACCCAGTACTTC.

The chain recombines TRBV4-1 with TRBJ2-1, with 10 bases matching TRBD2. With V trimmed by 1 base and J by 8 bases, 8 bases remained unmatched. Germline V CDR1 and CDR2: MGHRA, YSYEKL. The CDR3 covers 16 residues. The CDR3 reads CASSQGSAGGLDEQFF. CDR3 nucleotides: TGCGCCAGCAGCCAAGGCTCAGCGGGAGGGCTAGATGAGCAGTTCTTC.

The DNA for the CDR3 is TGTGCCAGATTAATAACGGGGGGCAAGCCCCAGCATTTT. It codes for CARLITGGKPQHF. This chain links TRBV19 with TRBJ1-5, with D possibly matching TRBD1 (6 bases). The germline V and J ends were trimmed by 9 bases and 8 bases, with 17 bases remaining between them. The V gene's germline CDR1 is LNHDA and CDR2 SQIVND (reference sequence). This CDR3 is built from 13 residues.

CDR3: CASSPGLAGVDEKETQYF. The CDR3 coding sequence is TGTGCCAGCAGCCCGGGACTAGCGGGGGTAGATGAGAAAGAGACCCAGTACTTC. The chain uses TRBV7-2 and TRBJ2-5; 14 bases are a match to TRBD2. Germline V gene lookup returns CDR1 SGHTA and CDR2 FQGNSA. The CDR3 runs to 18 residues. Unmatched junction bases numbered 11, after V lost 5 bases and J lost 3 bases.

V usage is TRBV3-1 (or the pseudogene TRBV3-2) and J usage is TRBJ1-5; D not resolved. This CDR3 comprises 13 residues. CDR1 LGHDT and CDR2 YNNKEL come from the germline V gene (reference sequence). The ends were cut back, 1 base at V and 7 bases at J, with 8 bases in the middle. The CDR3: CASSQGVRQPQHF. The CDR3 coding sequence is TGTGCCAGCAGCCAAGGCGTGAGGCAGCCCCAGCATTTT.

The rearrangement links TRBV5-1 to TRBJ2-7; D assignment may be TRBD1 or TRBD2 (5 bases each). The CDR3 runs 11 residues. V was clipped by 8 bases and J by 5 bases, with 11 bases between them. Germline CDR1 and CDR2: SGHRS and YFSETQ. The CDR3 DNA reads TGCGCCAGGAGGGGTGGTGACGAGCAGTACTTC. Its translation is CARRGGDEQYF.

The chain links TRBV7-9 to TRBJ1-1; 7 nucleotides agree with TRBD1. Germline V CDR1 and CDR2: SEHNR, FQNEAQ (reference sequence). V dropped 7 bases and J dropped 8; count of bases not matched to a gene: 10. The CDR3 is made up of 13 amino acids. CDR3 residues: CASTEGAGEEAFF. In DNA, the CDR3 is TGTGCCAGCACCGAGGGGGCAGGGGAGGAAGCTTTCTTT.

The V gene is TRBV11-2, the J gene TRBJ1-5; D uncertain. CDR3 length: 15 amino acids. V was pared by 1 base and J by 0 bases, with 7 bases between. The germline V gene has CDR1 SGHAT and CDR2 FQNNGV. In DNA, the CDR3 is TGTGCCAGCAGCTTAGGGACCAATAGCAATCAGCCCCAGCATTTT. Translating it yields CASSLGTNSNQPQHF.

V is TRBV5-1 and J is TRBJ2-5, with D possibly TRBD2 on 6 matching bases. Looked up from germline, CDR1 is SGHRS and CDR2 is YFSETQ. V was cut by 0 bases and J by 7 bases, with 19 bases left in between. This CDR3 has 16 amino acids. The CDR3 DNA sequence: TGCGCCAGCAGCTTGGCCCAGAGAGGAGGGGTGGGGACCCAGTACTTC. Translation: CASSLAQRGGVGTQYF.

This chain connects TRBV28 to TRBJ2-1; the D gene is possibly TRBD1 (6 bases). The CDR3 sequence is 13 residues long. Per germline, CDR1 MDHEN and CDR2 SYDVKM. V gave up 6 bases and J gave up 8 bases, with 14 bases separating them. CDR3 in amino acids: CASSLQGRYEQFF. The CDR3, as DNA: TGTGCCAGCAGCCTACAGGGAAGATATGAGCAGTTCTTC.

This chain joins TRBV12-5 and TRBJ2-3, with 7 bases identical to TRBD1. V lost 4 bases to trimming and J lost 5 bases; unmatched junction nucleotides: 6. Germline CDR1 LGHNT, CDR2 FRNRAP. The length of the CDR3 is 14 residues. The CDR3 DNA is TGTGCTAGTGGTTCCGACAGGGTGGGAGATACGCAGTATTTT. Translation: CASGSDRVGDTQYF. Complete variable domain (other parts from reference TRBV12-5 and TRBJ2-3): DARVTQTPRHKVTEMGQEVTMRCQPILGHNTVFWYRQTMMQGLELLAYFRNRAPLDDSGMPKDRFSAEMPDATLATLKIQPSEPRDSAVYFCASGSDRVGDTQYFGPGTRLTVL.

This chain joins TRBV10-3 and TRBJ2-3; 12 bases are a match to TRBD2. CDR3 size: 17 residues. Germline V gives CDR1 ENHRY, CDR2 SYGVKD. Germline trimming cut 2 bases from V and 4 bases from J; bases unmatched to any gene: 7. CDR3 in DNA: TGTGCCATCAGTGAGGAACTAGCGGGGGGCCCCTCAGATACGCAGTATTTT. Its translation is CAISEELAGGPSDTQYF.

The rearrangement links TRBV11-3 to TRBJ2-1; D gene ambiguous. Deletions cut 0 bases from V and 7 bases from J, with 4 bases between. CDR1 and CDR2 from the germline V gene are SGHNT and YENEEA. The CDR3 covers 12 residues. In DNA, the CDR3 is TGTGCCAGCAGCTTAGAGGGAAATGAGCAGTTCTTC. It encodes CASSLEGNEQFF.

The chain carries TRBV3-1 (or the pseudogene TRBV3-2) and TRBJ1-1; no clear D. The CDR3 covers 15 residues. Germline V gene lookup returns CDR1 LGHDT and CDR2 YNNKEL (reference sequence). V lost 1 base and J lost 0, with 9 bases in between. The CDR3, as DNA: TGTGCCAGCAGCCAAGGTAAGACCTTGAACACTGAAGCTTTCTTT. This encodes CASSQGKTLNTEAFF.

This CDR3 reads CASSDGTAAGNEQFF. CDR3 DNA sequence: TGTGCCAGCAGTGATGGGACAGCCGCAGGCAATGAGCAGTTCTTC. The V gene is TRBV6-1, the J gene TRBJ2-1; the match to TRBD1 covers 7 bases. The length of the CDR3 is 15 residues. Per the germline V gene, CDR1 is MNHNS and CDR2 is SASEGT. With V trimmed by 3 bases and J by 6 bases, 8 bases remained unmatched.

The chain combines TRBV5-1 with TRBJ1-1; 8 bases map to TRBD1. The CDR3 has 13 residues. With 4 bases clipped from V and 5 bases from J, the junction kept 4 bases outside the gene matches. Germline CDR1 reads SGHRS; CDR2 reads YFSETQ. CDR3 residues: CASSRRDRTEAFF. The CDR3 coding sequence is TGCGCCAGCAGCCGCCGGGACAGGACTGAAGCTTTCTTT. The full variable domain, its missing parts supplied by reference TRBV5-1 and TRBJ1-1, is KAGVTQTPRYLIKTRGQQVTLSCSPISGHRSVSWYQQTPGQGLQFLFEYFSETQRNKGNFPGRFSGRQFSNSRSEMNVSTLELGDSALYLCASSRRDRTEAFFGQGTRLTVV.

This clone is a singleton in its sample. The chain employs TRBV28 and TRBJ1-5, with D hard to call. Deletions cut 5 bases from V and 1 base from J, with 12 bases between. The V gene's germline CDR1 is MDHEN and CDR2 SYDVKM. The CDR3 runs to 15 residues. The CDR3 nucleotides are TGTGCCAGCAGTGAAATGTTGGCCAGCAATCAGCCCCAGCATTTT. Translated, it gives CASSEMLASNQPQHF.

The rearrangement links TRBV4-2 to TRBJ2-5; 7 bases line up with TRBD2. The germline V gene has CDR1 LGHNA and CDR2 YNFKEQ. The CDR3 sequence is 15 residues long. V dropped 2 bases and J dropped 2; count of bases not matched to a gene: 5. CDR3 DNA sequence: TGTGCCAGCAGCCAAAGGGAGGGACGGCAAGAGACCCAGTACTTC. This sequence encodes CASSQREGRQETQYF.

A remark on this clone: One end of the junction is discordant with germline, which a read error may explain. The chain recombines TRBV11-1 with TRBJ2-7; TRBD1 is a possible D gene (5 bases). Per germline, CDR1 SGHAT and CDR2 FQDESV (reference sequence). This CDR3 has 12 residues. The CDR3 nucleotides read TGTGCCAGCAGCCAAACAGGTAAAATTGGTGACTTC. Its protein is CASSQTGKIGDF. The full variable domain, with the rest looked up from reference TRBV11-1 and TRBJ2-7, is EAEVAQSPRYKITEKSQAVAFWCDPISGHATLYWYRQILGQGPELLVQFQDESVVDDSQLPKDRFSAERLKGVDSTLKIQPAELGDSAMYLCASSQTGKIGDFGPGTRLTVT.

The chain recombines TRBV5-1 with TRBJ2-2; 9 positions match TRBD1. The V segment lost 7 bases and the J segment 5 bases; nucleotides outside the gene matches: 9. The germline V gene has CDR1 SGHRS and CDR2 YFSETQ. The CDR3 covers 15 residues. The CDR3 is CASEPTGGKTGELFF. In DNA form, the CDR3 reads TGCGCCAGCGAACCGACAGGGGGAAAGACCGGGGAGCTGTTTTTT.

The chain joins TRBV13 to TRBJ1-1; the match to TRBD1 covers 8 bases. Germline-derived CDR1 and CDR2 are PRHDT and FYEKMQ (reference sequence). This CDR3 comprises 15 residues. The V and J ends lost 3 bases and 7 bases, in that order; junction bases with no gene match: 10. The DNA of the CDR3 is TGTGCCAGCAGCTTCTCCGGGACAGGAGGCTTTGAAGCTTTCTTT. It yields the protein CASSFSGTGGFEAFF.

The chain joins TRBV6-5 to TRBJ2-1; D is unresolved. The germline V gene encodes CDR1 MNHEY and CDR2 SVGAGI. The V end was cut by 4 bases, the J end by 6 bases, with 10 bases between. The CDR3 extends over 13 amino acids. CDR3 protein: CASSSDSGNEQFF. In DNA, the CDR3 is TGTGCCAGCAGTTCAGACTCCGGCAATGAGCAGTTCTTC.

This chain joins TRBV7-2 and TRBJ2-3, with 10 bases matching TRBD2. Germline loops: CDR1 SGHTA, CDR2 FQGNSA. The trim removed 1 base at V and 5 bases at J, leaving 3 bases unmatched. The CDR3 is 15 amino acids. CDR3 amino acids: CASSLGLAGVDTQYF. The CDR3 DNA follows: TGTGCCAGCAGCTTAGGGCTAGCGGGAGTAGATACGCAGTATTTT. The whole variable domain, filled in from reference TRBV7-2 and TRBJ2-3, reads GAGVSQSPSNKVTEKGKDVELRCDPISGHTALYWYRQSLGQGLEFLIYFQGNSAPDKSGLPSDRFSAERTGGSVSTLTIQRTQQEDSAVYLCASSLGLAGVDTQYFGPGTRLTVL.

The CDR3 bases are TGCAGTGCTAGTCGGCTAGCGGTCCAAGAGACCCAGTACTTC. It codes for CSASRLAVQETQYF. The chain couples TRBV20-1 to TRBJ2-5, with 7 bases identical to TRBD2. The CDR3 has 14 amino acids. With 3 bases clipped from V and 1 base from J, the junction kept 5 bases outside the gene matches. Germline lookup yields CDR1 DFQATT and CDR2 SNEGSKA (reference sequence).

In DNA form, the CDR3 reads TGTGCCAGCAGGGGACAGGTCCAAGAGACCCAGTACTTC. Its protein product is CASRGQVQETQYF. The chain joins TRBV9 to TRBJ2-5; TRBD1 matches 8 bases. The germline V gene has CDR1 SGDLS and CDR2 YYNGEE. The V gene end was trimmed by 5 bases and the J gene end by 1 base; junction bases not matched to a gene: 1. CDR3 length: 13 residues.

The chain links TRBV6-5 to TRBJ1-4; TRBD1 aligns across 9 bases. V was clipped by 6 bases and J by 5 bases; unmatched bases: 4. CDR3 length equals 14 residues. The germline V gene has CDR1 MNHEY and CDR2 SVGAGI. CDR3 DNA: TGTGCCAGCAGGACAGGGACAGGGAATGAAAAACTGTTTTTT. It specifies CASRTGTGNEKLFF.

The chain links TRBV5-1 to TRBJ2-5; a weak D match, TRBD2 (5 bases). V was cut by 1 base and J by 1 base, with 14 bases left in between. CDR1 and CDR2 (germline): SGHRS, YFSETQ. This CDR3 spans 16 amino acids. CDR3 in DNA: TGCGCCAGCAGCTTGTCCGGGGAACCGGCCCAAGAGACCCAGTACTTC. Protein sequence: CASSLSGEPAQETQYF.